This T cell receptor beta chain was captured in a study of cytomegalovirus exposure and HLA in healthy donors. In the study overall: Membership in the Caucasian-associated ancestry cluster was found for 75% to 85% of approximately 380 genotyped donors.

Study conclusions and caveats: Roughly uniform sequencing depth across donors was assumed, possibly incorrectly.

On this clone itself: Its specificity is unknown.

With 7 bases clipped from V and 5 bases from J, the junction kept 5 bases outside the gene matches. The CDR3 sequence is 13 residues long. Germline-derived CDR1 and CDR2 are LNHDA and SQIVND (reference sequence). The PCR used 60 Vbeta and 13 Jbeta primers. Assay used: immunoSEQ multiplex PCR; TCRdb lists only in-frame clones, some missing. The sample gives about 150,000 clones, over 60% of which show up once; about 1.8% is in the top ten. The specimen sequenced was PBMCs. This chain connects TRBV19 to TRBJ1-1; 9 nucleotides match TRBD1. The source is a female donor in good health and CMV-seropositive. Written as DNA, the CDR3 is TGTGCCAGTACCCTGGACAGGGGAACTGAAGCTTTCTTT. Residues: CASTLDRGTEAFF.